This TCR beta chain comes out of a study of tumor-infiltrating lymphocytes in localized non-small cell lung cancer (dated by TCRdb to about 2021). In the study overall: Patients whose samples were collected after neoadjuvant chemotherapy, as well as both smokers and never-smokers and several histologies, were included in the cohort. From each patient came resected tumor tissue plus uninvolved lung tissue from that same patient, and the uninvolved lung tissue was described as non-adjacent to the tumor. Flow cytometry, multiplex immunofluorescence, RNA-seq, exome sequencing and proteomics were applied to the same patients as TCR sequencing, which was one of several integrated assays. In total, the ICON cohort consisted of 150 surgical patients with localized non-small cell lung cancer who had their tumors resected. The paired tumor versus uninvolved lung comparison of immunoSEQ T-cell fraction included roughly 50 patients. Study-level results and caveats: Because different assays used different pieces of the same tissue, technical variation could not be distinguished from intratumor heterogeneity. TCR-derived T-cell fraction did not differ between the flow cytometry-defined immunotypes IM1 (good prognosis) and IM2 (poor prognosis). In line with immunofluorescence CD3 counts, TCRbeta sequencing supported higher T cell infiltration in tumors compared with uninvolved lung tissue. Assay coverage differed among patients according to how much tissue was available, so only a subset of the cohort had TCR sequencing.

The first patient joined ICON in early 2016, and enrollment wrapped up when the last patient was enrolled in late 2018. Fresh tumor and matched uninvolved tissue for in-depth immune analyses, including TCR sequencing, were collected from a subcohort of about 77 patients. DNA isolated from bulk tissue, without cell sorting, was used for TCR sequencing. On this clone itself: There is no known antigen for this receptor. No clone much larger than this one lies a single base away; base qualities are absent.

The immunoSEQ assay used for TCR sequencing gave the T-cell fraction in both tumor and uninvolved lung tissue. In the original analysis: In the survival analysis, patients were divided into a high T-cell fraction group (upper tertile) and a low T-cell fraction group (lower two tertiles), and the two groups were compared using a log-rank test. Paired tumor versus uninvolved lung differences in T-cell fraction were tested with a signed-rank test. TCRdb mirrors the immuneACCESS table, restricted to in-frame sequences. Some clones are absent from its copies; in checked studies, under half trace to an unresolved V gene, and the reason for the others is unknown. That table gives V, J and clone size, and the DNA gave D and trimming. The sample contains approximately 9,500 clones, under 80% of them found a single time. The ten largest clones represent about a fifth of the sample. Input material: uninvolved lung tissue not adjacent to the tumor. This receptor was identified in a human donor with non-small cell lung cancer.

In nucleotides, the sequence is TGTGCCTGGAGAGGGCAGACCGAGCAGTACTTC. This yields the protein CAWRGQTEQYF. This sequence uses TRBV30 and TRBJ2-7; no D gene can be assigned with confidence. The germline V gene (reference sequence) sets CDR1 to GTSNPN and CDR2 to SVGIG. The CDR3 starts with the cysteine, ends with the phenylalanine, and has 11 residues. Only the CDR3 portion is preserved as DNA: 33 bases, with reading frame beginning at the first base. Deletion took 3 bases off V and 6 bases off J, with a span of 9 bases between the germline ends.